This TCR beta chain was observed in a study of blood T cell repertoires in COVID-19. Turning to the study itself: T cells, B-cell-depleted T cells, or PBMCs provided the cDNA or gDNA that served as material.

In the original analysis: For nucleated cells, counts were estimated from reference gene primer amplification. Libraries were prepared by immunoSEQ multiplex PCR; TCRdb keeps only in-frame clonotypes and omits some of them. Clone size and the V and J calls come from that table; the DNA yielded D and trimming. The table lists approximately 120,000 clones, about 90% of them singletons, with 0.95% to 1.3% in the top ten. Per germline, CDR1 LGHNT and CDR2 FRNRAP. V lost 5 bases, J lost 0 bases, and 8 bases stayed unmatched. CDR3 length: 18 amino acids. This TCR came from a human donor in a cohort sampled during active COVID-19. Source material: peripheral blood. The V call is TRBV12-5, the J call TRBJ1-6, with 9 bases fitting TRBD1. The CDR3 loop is CASGRGQGRSSYNSPLHF. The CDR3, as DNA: TGTGCTAGTGGTCGTGGACAGGGGAGAAGCTCCTATAATTCACCCCTCCACTTT.